A single sample gave rise to the 24 T cell receptor beta chains below, sequenced in a study of beta chain features in type 1 diabetes. The sequenced template was cDNA made from the entire isolated RNA. Libraries were prepared by immunoSEQ multiplex PCR; TCRdb keeps only in-frame clonotypes and omits some of them. The sample holds under 800,000 clones, about 14% seen once. Sequenced input: naive CD4+ T cells from blood. The receptors were gathered from a man younger than 35 in good health.

The chain links TRBV7-6 to TRBJ2-7; TRBD1 agrees at 7 bases. The J segment lost 0 bases and the V segment lost 5 bases, leaving 7 bases of the junction unmatched. The CDR3 length is 15 residues. The germline gives CDR1 SGHVS, CDR2 FNYEAQ. CDR3 nucleotides: TGTGCCAGCAGCCTCCAACAGGGGTCCTCCTACGAGCAGTACTTC. It encodes CASSLQQGSSYEQYF.

The chain has TRBV5-1 and TRBJ1-3, with D perhaps TRBD1 (5 bases). CDR1 SGHRS and CDR2 YFSETQ come from the germline V gene. Trimming took 0 bases from V and 8 from J, leaving 21 bases between them. CDR3 length: 17 residues. DNA of the CDR3: TGCGCCAGCAGCTTGGAGTCGCGGCAGGGCGGTTGGGACACCATATATTTT. It codes for CASSLESRQGGWDTIYF. Based on the CDR3 plus reference TRBV5-1 and TRBJ1-3, the full variable domain is KAGVTQTPRYLIKTRGQQVTLSCSPISGHRSVSWYQQTPGQGLQFLFEYFSETQRNKGNFPGRFSGRQFSNSRSEMNVSTLELGDSALYLCASSLESRQGGWDTIYFGEGSWLTVV.

The genes are TRBV29-1 and TRBJ1-5; 8 bases are shared with TRBD1. Trimming removed 6 bases from V and 0 bases from J; junction bases left unmatched: 10. The CDR3 extends over 16 amino acids. The germline V gene encodes CDR1 SQVTM and CDR2 ANQGSEA. The CDR3 spells CSVDRGPQNSNQPQHF. CDR3 DNA: TGCAGCGTCGACAGGGGACCCCAAAATAGCAATCAGCCCCAGCATTTT.

V usage is TRBV28 and J usage is TRBJ2-5; TRBD1 might be the D (7 bases). The CDR3 is 14 residues long. CDR1 and CDR2 (germline): MDHEN, SYDVKM. Trimming pared 8 bases from V and 4 bases from J, leaving 17 bases between. The DNA for the CDR3 is TGTGCCAGCCACCAAGGAGGGGGCCCAGAGACCCAGTACTTC. This translates into CASHQGGGPETQYF.

This clone has a handful of counts. The V gene is TRBV27, the J gene TRBJ2-7, with D perhaps TRBD2 (6 bases). The V gene lost 8 bases and the J gene lost 5 bases, with 22 bases spanning the gap. Germline V gene lookup returns CDR1 MNHEY and CDR2 SMNVEV (reference sequence). The CDR3 is 15 amino acids. In nucleotides, the CDR3 is TGTGCCAGCGCCTCCCTCGGGGGAGGCATCCACGAGCAGTACTTC. Its protein product is CASASLGGGIHEQYF.

The sample holds a few counts of this clone. The V call is TRBV7-3, the J call TRBJ2-5; tentatively, D is TRBD1 (6 bases). The CDR3 totals 14 residues. V lost 4 bases and J lost 4, with 13 bases in between. Germline V gene sequence: CDR1 SGHTA, CDR2 FQGTGA. CDR3 bases: TGTGCCAGCAGCTCCACAGGGTCTGGAGAGACCCAGTACTTC. This codes for CASSSTGSGETQYF.

This rearrangement joins TRBV7-2 to TRBJ2-1; TRBD1 aligns across 12 bases. The CDR3 loop spans 18 amino acids. Unmatched junction bases numbered 9, after V lost 3 bases and J lost 3 bases. CDR1 is SGHTA, CDR2 FQGNSA, per germline. The CDR3 DNA reads as TGTGCCAGCAGCTTGGGACAGGGGGCTAGACCTTTCTACAATGAGCAGTTCTTC. As protein: CASSLGQGARPFYNEQFF.

This clone was counted a few times. This chain connects TRBV5-4 to TRBJ2-1; tentative D call: TRBD2 (6 bases). In germline, CDR1 is SGHNT, CDR2 YYREEE (reference sequence). The CDR3 is 14 residues long. Trimming stripped 0 bases from V and 3 bases from J, with 7 bases between. The chain's CDR3 is CASSLVGGYNEQFF. For the CDR3, the DNA is TGTGCCAGCAGCTTGGTCGGGGGCTACAATGAGCAGTTCTTC.

This clone was detected only a few times. This chain uses TRBV28 with TRBJ1-1; 11 bases fit TRBD1. Trimming removed 4 bases from V and 3 bases from J; junction bases left unmatched: 7. The CDR3 spans 16 residues. The germline V gene encodes CDR1 MDHEN and CDR2 SYDVKM. CDR3 protein: CASSSLPGQGDTEAFF. In DNA form, the CDR3 reads TGTGCCAGCAGTTCCCTGCCGGGACAGGGGGACACTGAAGCTTTCTTT.

This clone turned up a few times. The chain joins TRBV7-2 to TRBJ2-3, with D hard to call. Germline values: CDR1 SGHTA, CDR2 FQGNSA. V lost 1 base to trimming and J lost 7 bases, with 12 bases between them. The CDR3 sequence is 14 residues long. CDR3 sequence: CASSLGQVGYTQYF. DNA for the CDR3: TGTGCCAGCAGCTTAGGCCAAGTGGGGTATACGCAGTATTTT.

As for this clone: At one end the junction does not follow the germline gene, possibly because of a read error. V and J are TRBV27 and TRBJ2-7, with 13 bases matching TRBD2. The CDR3 is made up of 15 amino acids. Germline lookup yields CDR1 MNHEY and CDR2 SMNVEV (reference sequence). The CDR3 bases are TGTGCCAGCAGTCCCCTCGGACTAGCGGGAGTCCTCCCGGGCTTC. It translates to CASSPLGLAGVLPGF.

The gene calls are TRBV14 and TRBJ1-4, with 7 bases identical to TRBD1. With 1 base clipped from V and 8 bases from J, the junction kept 7 bases outside the gene matches. In germline, CDR1 is SGHDN, CDR2 FVKESK. This CDR3 contains 15 residues. The CDR3 spells CASSQVGGVGEKLFF. The CDR3 DNA follows: TGTGCCAGCAGCCAAGTAGGGGGCGTCGGGGAAAAACTGTTTTTT.

A few counts support this clone. The chain combines TRBV4-1 with TRBJ1-1, with D possibly matching TRBD1 (5 bases). The CDR3 totals 14 residues. V lost 2 bases and J 2 bases, leaving 9 bases between the germline ends. Looked up from germline, CDR1 is MGHRA and CDR2 is YSYEKL. The CDR3 region is CASSQRQSNTEAFF. DNA for the CDR3: TGCGCCAGCAGCCAAAGACAGAGTAACACTGAAGCTTTCTTT.

The genes are TRBV6-5 and TRBJ1-6; TRBD1 aligns across 8 bases. The germline CDR1 and CDR2 sequences are MNHEY and SVGAGI. J gave up 6 bases and V 5 bases, and 3 bases lay outside the gene matches. This CDR3 has 14 amino acids. The CDR3 region has the DNA TGTGCCAGCAGTCTCGACAGGGGTAATTCACCCCTCCACTTT. Its protein is CASSLDRGNSPLHF.

The chain employs TRBV4-1 and TRBJ2-1; TRBD2 matches 12 bases. This CDR3 is 18 amino acids long. The V gene's germline CDR1 is MGHRA and CDR2 YSYEKL. After removal of 3 bases from V and 0 bases from J, the junction contained 6 bases not matched to a gene. CDR3: CASSQPSGRGSSYNEQFF. The CDR3 nucleotides are TGCGCCAGCAGCCAGCCTAGCGGGAGGGGGAGCTCCTACAATGAGCAGTTCTTC.

This clone was detected a few times. This chain uses TRBV5-4 with TRBJ1-5, with D possibly being TRBD1 (5 bases). The CDR3 runs to 15 residues. The germline CDR1 and CDR2 sequences are SGHNT and YYREEE (reference sequence). V lost 4 bases and J lost 4, with 15 bases in between. DNA of the CDR3: TGTGCCAGCAGCCCTGCTCGGGGGACTAATCAGCCCCAGCATTTT. It specifies CASSPARGTNQPQHF.

This chain uses TRBV5-4 with TRBJ2-3; possibly TRBD1 for D (6 bases). The germline gives CDR1 SGHNT, CDR2 YYREEE (reference sequence). The germline V and J ends were trimmed by 7 bases and 2 bases, with 17 bases remaining between them. The CDR3 length is 15 residues. The DNA of the CDR3 is TGTGCCAGCTCCTTAGGGGGAGCCCCCACAGATACGCAGTATTTT. Its protein is CASSLGGAPTDTQYF.

This clone was seen a handful of times. J is TRBJ2-1 and V is TRBV14, with TRBD1 as a possible D gene (5 bases). Trimming cost V 3 bases and J 3 bases, with 15 bases left between them. The CDR3 spans 16 residues. Germline V lookup: CDR1 SGHDN, CDR2 FVKESK. CDR3 sequence reads: CASSHPGRKLYNEQFF. The CDR3 DNA follows: TGTGCCAGCAGCCATCCAGGGCGCAAGCTCTACAATGAGCAGTTCTTC.

The chain links TRBV29-1 to TRBJ1-2; D is perhaps TRBD1 (5 bases). V shed 3 bases and J shed 3 bases, with 11 bases lying between them. The CDR3 has 13 amino acids. Germline values: CDR1 SQVTM, CDR2 ANQGSEA. The CDR3 spells CSVDLRADYGYTF. The CDR3 region has the DNA TGCAGCGTTGACCTCAGGGCGGACTATGGCTACACCTTC.

This clone has just a few counts. The chain recombines TRBV7-3 with TRBJ2-5, with D perhaps TRBD1 or TRBD2 (6 bases each). This CDR3 is built from 15 residues. The germline CDR1 and CDR2 sequences are SGHTA and FQGTGA. The ends were cut back, 5 bases at V and 1 base at J, with 14 bases in the middle. The CDR3 nucleotides read TGTGCCAGCAGCCGGACTACAGGGCCCCAAGAGACCCAGTACTTC. It codes for CASSRTTGPQETQYF.

V usage is TRBV4-1 and J usage is TRBJ2-5; perhaps TRBD1 as D (5 bases). The CDR3 spans 16 residues. In germline, CDR1 is MGHRA, CDR2 YSYEKL. The V gene lost 2 bases and the J gene lost 5 bases, with 18 bases spanning the gap. CDR3 sequence (DNA): TGCGCCAGCAGCCAAACCCAGACAGTATGGGTTGAGACCCAGTACTTC. Translation: CASSQTQTVWVETQYF.

V and J are TRBV19 and TRBJ1-2, with D possibly matching TRBD1 (5 bases). The CDR3 totals 15 residues. V lost 4 bases, J lost 2 bases, and 14 bases lay in between. CDR1 and CDR2 (germline): LNHDA, SQIVND (reference sequence). The DNA of the CDR3 is TGTGCCAGTAGTACCCTGGAGGGGCAGAACTATGGCTACACCTTC. Protein product: CASSTLEGQNYGYTF.

V gene TRBV7-3 combines with J gene TRBJ1-2; 7 nucleotides agree with TRBD1. Per the germline V gene, CDR1 is SGHTA and CDR2 is FQGTGA. CDR3 length: 16 residues. After removal of 5 bases from V and 7 bases from J, the junction contained 16 bases not matched to a gene. The CDR3 loop reads CASSIKGGTAPAGYTF. Here the CDR3 DNA reads TGTGCCAGCAGCATTAAAGGGGGCACTGCTCCCGCTGGCTACACCTTC.

This clone has just a few counts. The rearrangement joins TRBV11-3 to TRBJ2-2; possible D gene TRBD2, 6 bases. Trimming shortened V by 2 bases and J by 0 bases, and 10 bases separated the two germline ends. The CDR3 has 16 amino acids. Per the germline V gene, CDR1 is SGHNT and CDR2 is YENEEA. The CDR3 coding sequence is TGTGCCAGCAGCTTAATTAGCGGAGCGAACACCGGGGAGCTGTTTTTT. This gives the protein CASSLISGANTGELFF.